The T cell receptor (beta chain) described here comes from a study of shared clonotypes between healthy human individuals (dated by TCRdb to between 2020 and 2021). In terms of the full investigation: The cohort included a few men and a couple of women between 18 and 49 years of age. Per donor, leukapheresis produced somewhere between about 0.94 and 9.5 billion PBMCs. To increase sequencing depth and limit assay-specific biases, different laboratories used diverse techniques to prepare libraries and sequence TCR repertoires. The study deeply sequenced blood TCR repertoires of several healthy adults to estimate repertoire size and the extent of clonotype sharing between individuals. For each donor, CD4 naive and CD4 memory were each run on three plates, CD8 naive on two plates, and CD8 memory on one plate.

Healthy HIV-negative adults with no recently reported acute infections or vaccinations were included as donors. Every donor was a Caucasian adult living in Nashville, Tennessee, USA. CD4+ T cells were enriched through magnetic negative selection, after which naive cells were positively selected on CD45RA and the remaining negative fraction served as the memory subset. After blood collection by leukapheresis, PBMCs were isolated using Ficoll-Histopaque density gradient centrifugation and then cryopreserved in the vapor phase of liquid nitrogen. Analytical flow cytometry was used to check the purity and quantity of each magnetically sorted T cell population. Genomic DNA was isolated from each sorted fraction and quantified by UV absorbance on a Nanodrop 2000c. The full study reports these points: Higher generation probabilities were observed for clonotypes shared by all four sorted-subset donors than for non-shared clonotypes. Naive subsets generally had larger estimated clonotype richness than memory subsets did. Based on pairwise subsampling, the degree of clonotype sharing among donors was expected to be affected by sequencing depth. Across a handful of donors, roughly 5.4% of naive CD4, approximately 3.6% of naive CD8, around 2.5% of memory CD4, and over 0.35% of memory CD8 clonotypes were shared. Only blood was sampled, and tissue TCR repertoires likely differ from those in blood. Because the study included a small number of donors, the genetic and exposure-history diversity represented was limited. Rarefaction of sorted-subset datasets indicated incomplete sequencing despite the large sequencing depth.

The germline V end is reduced by 3 bases and the J end by 1 base; junction bases left unmatched: 5. Including the terminal cysteine and phenylalanine, the CDR3 comprises 17 residues. Solely the CDR3 DNA is kept, with 51 bases framed from the first base. Via the germline V gene, CDR1 is MGHDK and CDR2 SYGVNS. TCR CDR3 regions were amplified from genomic DNA by multiplex PCR using the deep immunoSEQ assay. Extracted genomic DNA from each cell subset was spread evenly across all wells of several immunoSEQ 96-well plates, with each plate serving as a replicate. Each replicate PCR for sorted subsets received about 200 ng genomic DNA, equal to tens of thousands of T cell genomes. Purified libraries were measured with a Qubit 3.0 fluorometer, size-checked on a Bioanalyzer 2100, and measured again with the KAPA Library Quantification kit. Every immunoSEQ 96-well plate was sequenced on a dedicated single-read 150-cycle Illumina NextSeq 550 flow cell. Per the authors' processing: Because only junctional sequences without quality scores were contained in the immunoSEQ output, filtering matching that applied to full-length reads could not be performed. Sequences were annotated with PyIR, a Python wrapper for IgBLAST v1.9, and V/J genes and CDR3 were assigned using IMGT germline references. Reads were filtered out if the reads had weak V/J assignments (E-value above 1e-6), no CDR3, stop codons, out-of-frame junctions, or ambiguous translated residues. V3J clonotypes were defined as sequences sharing an identical inferred V gene, J gene, and CDR3 amino acid sequence. Percentage overlap between repertoires was calculated by dividing the number of shared unique clonotypes by the size of the smaller repertoire. RTK rarefaction, the Chao1 estimator, and Recon v2.1 estimates of unobserved clonotypes were used to assess repertoire richness. Generation probabilities were computed with OLGA for all TCRbeta clonotypes obtained by the gDNA method from four donors. Not all clones reach the TCRdb copy of this immuneACCESS table, which keeps in-frame sequences only. Checked studies attribute under half of the gap to unresolved V genes and leave the rest unexplained. V, J and clone size are those of that table, while D and trimming were read from the DNA. For this sample there are fewer than 850,000 clones; roughly 78% appear just once. Of the sample, around 2% is held by the ten largest clones.

Turning to this clone: The antigen this receptor binds is unknown. No quality values exist for individual bases; no much larger clone is one base distant.

The sequence is built from TRBV25-1 and TRBJ2-2; 10 central nucleotides agree with TRBD1. This receptor was taken from a woman younger than 45 in good health. Material for sequencing was memory CD4+ T cells sorted from blood. The meaning of the sample's cell subset or site label: CD45RA-negative fraction. This receptor carries the CDR3 CASSDRQGAVNTGELFF. The DNA is TGTGCCAGCAGTGACAGACAGGGGGCCGTGAACACCGGGGAGCTGTTTTTT.